These 4 T cell receptor beta chains came from one sample sequenced in a study of beta chain features in type 1 diabetes. These receptors lack a known antigen. cDNA synthesis used the whole RNA isolate, giving expressed TCRB sequences. The data were produced by immunoSEQ multiplex PCR, yet TCRdb's version contains in-frame clones alone and is incomplete. Of 350,000 to 450,000 clones listed, over 9.5% are singletons. General observations from the study: Moderate but significant shortening of TCRB CDR3s was recorded in all four CD4+ subsets from Type 1 diabetes patients.

The sample comprised naive CD4+ T cells from blood. The source is a woman aged 18-29 years with type 1 diabetes.

In this sample, this clone turned up a few times. The rearrangement joins TRBV9 to TRBJ1-3; TRBD1 matches at 8 bases. With 4 bases clipped from V and 3 bases from J, the junction kept 12 bases outside the gene matches. The germline V gene has CDR1 SGDLS and CDR2 YYNGEE. The CDR3 spans 17 residues. CDR3 sequence (DNA): TGTGCCAGCAGCAAAGGGGAGACAGGGGACTTTGGAAACACCATATATTTT. This encodes CASSKGETGDFGNTIYF.

V usage is TRBV6-5 and J usage is TRBJ2-1, with D hard to call. The CDR3 runs to 13 residues. Germline V gives CDR1 MNHEY, CDR2 SVGAGI. Between the trimmed V and J ends, which lost 2 bases and 6 bases, there was a span of 8 bases. The CDR3 DNA reads as TGTGCCAGCAGTTACGGCCTCTTCAATGAGCAGTTCTTC. Its translation is CASSYGLFNEQFF.

V usage is TRBV28 and J usage is TRBJ1-2; TRBD1 matches 8 bases. CDR3 size: 14 residues. The V and J ends lost 2 bases and 2 bases, in that order; junction bases with no gene match: 1. In germline, CDR1 is MDHEN, CDR2 SYDVKM. The CDR3 DNA is TGTGCCAGCAGTTTACCAGGGGGCAACTATGGCTACACCTTC. Amino acids: CASSLPGGNYGYTF.

The table lists this clone with a few counts. The CDR3 is CASSSPGQLNTEAFF. In DNA, the CDR3 is TGTGCCAGCAGCTCTCCGGGACAGCTGAACACTGAAGCTTTCTTT. J is TRBJ1-1 and V is TRBV5-6; 7 bases align to TRBD1. The CDR3 spans 15 residues. J lost 0 bases, V lost 3 bases, and 5 bases had no gene match. Per the germline V gene, CDR1 is SGHDT and CDR2 is YYEEEE.